A single sample gave rise to the 24 T cell receptor beta chains below, sequenced in a study of blood T cell repertoires in COVID-19. Method: immunoSEQ multiplex PCR; TCRdb's copy keeps in-frame clones and lacks some. The sample has about 370,000 clones, approximately 90% seen once. The sequenced sample consisted of PBMCs or T cells enriched from blood (not recorded which). Receptors originate from a man younger than 35 who had recovered from COVID-19.

The V call is TRBV9, the J call TRBJ2-3; TRBD2 matches at 8 bases. The junction had 11 bases not matched to a gene; V was cut back by 3 bases and J by 5 bases. The CDR3 loop spans 16 amino acids. CDR1 is SGDLS, CDR2 YYNGEE, per germline. The CDR3 DNA reads as TGTGCCAGCAGCGGAGGGGCACTAGCGGTTGTAGATACGCAGTATTTT. Protein product: CASSGGALAVVDTQYF.

Remarks on this clone: The sample has other DNA sequences that encode this CDR3 too. The chain uses TRBV5-1 and TRBJ1-4; D gene ambiguous. This CDR3 has 15 residues. The V and J ends lost 0 bases and 8 bases respectively, with 14 bases between them. CDR1 and CDR2 (germline): SGHRS, YFSETQ. CDR3 region: CASSLAGGRNEKLFF. CDR3 in DNA: TGCGCCAGCAGCTTGGCCGGAGGGAGGAACGAAAAACTGTTTTTT.

The rearrangement links TRBV5-1 to TRBJ2-2; D is possibly TRBD2 (6 bases). V was clipped by 1 base and J by 6 bases, with 13 bases between them. The CDR3 totals 15 residues. Germline assignment: CDR1 SGHRS and CDR2 YFSETQ. The CDR3 protein is CASSLRGFSAGELFF. The DNA of the CDR3 is TGCGCCAGCAGCTTGCGGGGGTTCTCGGCCGGGGAGCTGTTTTTT.

The chain combines TRBV7-9 with TRBJ1-1; D may be TRBD1 (6 bases). Germline-derived CDR1 and CDR2 are SEHNR and FQNEAQ (reference sequence). This CDR3 contains 15 residues. The V end lost 6 bases, the J end lost 0 bases, and 14 bases lay between the germline ends. The CDR3 sequence: CASSLQQGMNTEAFF. The DNA of the CDR3 is TGTGCCAGCAGTTTACAACAGGGCATGAACACTGAAGCTTTCTTT.

V usage is TRBV5-1 and J usage is TRBJ2-1; 9 bases align to TRBD1. Germline CDR1 is SGHRS and CDR2 is YFSETQ. The length of the CDR3 is 15 residues. J was trimmed by 5 bases and V by 6 bases; bases with no gene match: 9. CDR3 region: CASTIGQGTNNEQFF. CDR3 sequence (DNA): TGCGCCAGCACGATCGGACAGGGGACGAACAATGAGCAGTTCTTC.

V and J are TRBV11-2 and TRBJ1-3, with D tentatively TRBD1 (6 bases). CDR1 and CDR2 from the germline V gene are SGHAT and FQNNGV. V was trimmed by 9 bases and J by 2 bases, leaving 17 bases between them. The CDR3 has 15 residues. The CDR3 loop reads CASSVTGTAGNTIYF. Here the CDR3 DNA reads TGTGCCAGTAGTGTTACAGGGACCGCTGGAAACACCATATATTTT.

This clone was detected once. The chain combines TRBV6-5 with TRBJ1-1; D is undetermined. This CDR3 spans 14 amino acids. Germline values: CDR1 MNHEY, CDR2 SVGAGI. Trimming pared 9 bases from V and 7 bases from J, leaving 21 bases between. The CDR3 DNA follows: TGTGCCAGTGGGGAGACTTACCCCTCGAGTGAAGCTTTCTTT. This codes for CASGETYPSSEAFF.

This clone was picked up one time. V is TRBV1 and J is TRBJ2-3; the table's D call, TRBD2, has no DNA check behind it. TRBV1 is given as a pseudogene. The CDR3 loop spans 19 amino acids. The CDR3 region is CTSSQDWNGLAGAGDTQYF. CDR3 nucleotide sequence: TGCACCAGCAGCCAAGACTGGAATGGACTAGCGGGAGCGGGAGATACGCAGTATTTT.

The CDR3, as DNA: TGTGCCAGCAGCTTAGGGGACTATAACAATGAGCAGTTCTTC. Residues: CASSLGDYNNEQFF. The chain carries TRBV7-3 and TRBJ2-1, with 7 bases aligning to TRBD2. Germline V gene sequence: CDR1 SGHTA, CDR2 FQGTGA. The CDR3 runs 14 residues. V lost 2 bases, J lost 5 bases, and 3 bases stayed unmatched.

This chain links TRBV29-1 with TRBJ2-7, with TRBD1 matching over 8 bases. The CDR3 spans 14 residues. CDR1 and CDR2 from the germline V gene are SQVTM and ANQGSEA. Trimming at V came to 0 bases and at J to 6 bases, leaving 7 bases not matched to a gene. CDR3 DNA sequence: TGCAGCGTTGAAGACGGTGACAGGGGAGGCGAGCAGTACTTC. Translating it yields CSVEDGDRGGEQYF.

This chain uses TRBV28 with TRBJ2-1, with TRBD1 identical over 9 bases. This CDR3 region has 15 residues. The germline CDR1 and CDR2 sequences are MDHEN and SYDVKM. J was trimmed by 4 bases and V by 7 bases; bases with no gene match: 8. The CDR3 nucleotides read TGTGCCAGCATTACGGGACAGGGAACGTACAATGAGCAGTTCTTC. Translation gives CASITGQGTYNEQFF. Supplemented by reference TRBV28 and TRBJ2-1, the full variable domain reads DVKVTQSSRYLVKRTGEKVFLECVQDMDHENMFWYRQDPGLGLRLIYFSYDVKMKEKGDIPEGYSVSREKKERFSLILESASTNQTSMYLCASITGQGTYNEQFFGPGTRLTVL.

The CDR3 sequence: CASSEVGQPGELFF. DNA of the CDR3: TGTGCCAGCAGTGAGGTCGGACAGCCCGGGGAGCTGTTTTTT. The chain carries TRBV6-1 and TRBJ2-2, with D perhaps TRBD1 (6 bases). Trimming took off 3 bases at V and 6 bases at J, with 11 bases between the two ends. Germline CDR1 and CDR2: MNHNS and SASEGT. This CDR3 is 14 amino acids long.

J is TRBJ1-1 and V is TRBV5-8; 12 nucleotides line up with TRBD1. Per germline, CDR1 SGHTS and CDR2 YDEGEE. V dropped 4 bases and J dropped 4; count of bases not matched to a gene: 14. The CDR3 loop spans 18 amino acids. This chain's CDR3 is CASSRRQGTGGRGTEAFF. CDR3 bases: TGTGCCAGCAGCCGCAGACAAGGGACAGGGGGCAGGGGCACTGAAGCTTTCTTT.

The chain links TRBV6-5 to TRBJ2-1; weak D call: TRBD1 (5 bases). This CDR3 is 15 amino acids long. Per germline, CDR1 MNHEY and CDR2 SVGAGI. The V end was cut by 5 bases, the J end by 0 bases, with 11 bases between. CDR3 DNA sequence: TGTGCCAGCAGTACGTACAGGTCCTCCTACAATGAGCAGTTCTTC. Translation: CASSTYRSSYNEQFF.

CDR3 sequence reads: CASRVTGVETQYF. The CDR3, as DNA: TGTGCCAGCAGGGTAACAGGGGTCGAGACCCAGTACTTC. The chain recombines TRBV6-5 with TRBJ2-5; 7 bases match TRBD1. The CDR3 consists of 13 residues. Germline V gene sequence: CDR1 MNHEY, CDR2 SVGAGI. With 6 bases clipped from V and 5 bases from J, the junction kept 6 bases outside the gene matches.

This clone was recorded once. V gene TRBV19 combines with J gene TRBJ1-6; D unclear. The V end lost 3 bases, the J end lost 0 bases, and 9 bases lay between the germline ends. Germline V gene lookup returns CDR1 LNHDA and CDR2 SQIVND (reference sequence). The CDR3 totals 16 residues. In DNA form, the CDR3 reads TGTGCCAGTAGTATGTACGGGAGCTCCTATAATTCACCCCTCCACTTT. This codes for CASSMYGSSYNSPLHF.

Only one count was recorded for this clone. The rearrangement uses TRBV4-1 and TRBJ1-3; no reliable D call. V was cut by 1 base and J by 0 bases, with 10 bases left in between. The CDR3 is made up of 16 amino acids. Germline V gives CDR1 MGHRA, CDR2 YSYEKL. CDR3 DNA sequence: TGCGCCAGCAGCCAAGTTGTGGCCCTCTCTGGAAACACCATATATTTT. Translation gives CASSQVVALSGNTIYF.

This chain joins TRBV28 and TRBJ2-4; 11 bases match TRBD2. V was pared by 5 bases and J by 3 bases, with 27 bases of the junction left unmatched. CDR1 is MDHEN, CDR2 SYDVKM, per germline. This CDR3 is 23 amino acids long. This chain's CDR3 is CASSPTGTSGNHGHYSVKNIQYF. The CDR3 region has the DNA TGTGCCAGCAGTCCAACCGGGACTAGCGGTAATCATGGACACTATAGCGTCAAAAACATTCAGTACTTC.

This chain links TRBV11-3 with TRBJ2-1; 11 bases are shared with TRBD2. Trimming removed 2 bases from V and 7 bases from J; junction bases left unmatched: 7. The CDR3 totals 16 residues. Germline CDR1 reads SGHNT; CDR2 reads YENEEA. The CDR3 nucleotides are TGTGCCAGCAGCTTACTGACTAGCGGGAATATTAATGAGCAGTTCTTC. It is translated as CASSLLTSGNINEQFF.

A few counts support this clone. V is TRBV12-3 or TRBV12-4 and J is TRBJ2-4; D is perhaps TRBD2 (5 bases). The CDR3 extends over 13 amino acids. Trimming removed 6 bases at V and 9 bases at J, with 15 bases between. The CDR3 is CASRPTRNGIQYF. The DNA for the CDR3 is TGTGCCAGCAGACCCACTAGAAACGGCATTCAGTACTTC.

The rearrangement links TRBV20-1 to TRBJ2-5; 7 bases align to TRBD2. Germline-derived CDR1 and CDR2 are DFQATT and SNEGSKA (reference sequence). J lost 7 bases, V lost 3 bases, and 11 bases had no gene match. The CDR3 spans 14 residues. CDR3: CSASFGGIRGTQYF. The DNA of the CDR3 is TGCAGTGCTAGTTTCGGGGGGATTCGTGGGACCCAGTACTTC.

The chain recombines TRBV7-2 with TRBJ1-5, with D possibly TRBD1 on 5 matching bases. V was trimmed by 5 bases and J by 1 base, leaving 15 bases between them. Germline lookup yields CDR1 SGHTA and CDR2 FQGNSA. The CDR3 runs 16 residues. The CDR3 DNA is TGTGCCAGCAGCCCCAGCGGGGGTTTCAGCAATCAGCCCCAGCATTTT. It specifies CASSPSGGFSNQPQHF. Full variable domain (rest looked up from reference TRBV7-2 and TRBJ1-5): GAGVSQSPSNKVTEKGKDVELRCDPISGHTALYWYRQSLGQGLEFLIYFQGNSAPDKSGLPSDRFSAERTGGSVSTLTIQRTQQEDSAVYLCASSPSGGFSNQPQHFGDGTRLSIL.

The rearrangement joins TRBV4-1 to TRBJ1-1; D is possibly TRBD1 (5 bases). Trimming took 0 bases from V and 0 from J, leaving 17 bases between them. Germline V lookup: CDR1 MGHRA, CDR2 YSYEKL. This CDR3 comprises 18 residues. This CDR3 is CASSQDDSGRYMNTEAFF. The CDR3, as DNA: TGCGCCAGCAGCCAAGATGACAGCGGGAGATACATGAACACTGAAGCTTTCTTT.

The V gene is TRBV5-1, the J gene TRBJ1-1; 11 nucleotides agree with TRBD1. The germline V gene encodes CDR1 SGHRS and CDR2 YFSETQ. This CDR3 is built from 16 residues. V shed 3 bases and J 7 bases; nucleotides not matched to a gene: 11. CDR3 sequence (DNA): TGCGCCAGCAGCTCGTGGACAGGGGGCAAAAAGGATGAAGCTTTCTTT. This gives the protein CASSSWTGGKKDEAFF.